Listed below are T cell receptor beta chains from one sample, sequenced in a study of Ad26.COV2.S vaccination and SARS-CoV-2 variants. TCRdb's copy holds only in-frame clones and misses some; the assay was immunoSEQ multiplex PCR. Counted here are just under 250,000 clones, more than 75% occurring once; the ten biggest clones make up roughly 10%. Sequences were derived from peripheral blood, sampled in a trial of Ad26.COV2.S vaccine versus placebo. These TCRs come from a person aged 18-65 years who received the Ad26.COV2.S COVID-19 vaccine or a placebo. CDR3s include the opening cysteine and the closing phenylalanine or tryptophan. The order of the fields is J gene, D gene, clone size, V gene, CDR3 protein, CDR3 DNA. D genes are given only for firm matches. Rows may omit the clone size; those that give it use once, few, many or a size class.

J: TRBJ2-2
D: .
size: once
V: TRBV12-5
CDR3: CASGSITGELFF
DNA: TGTGCTAGTGGTTCAATCACCGGGGAGCTGTTTTTT

J: TRBJ2-4
D: .
size: .
V: TRBV9
CDR3: CASSPGVAQTQYF
DNA: TGTGCCAGCAGCCCCGGGGTAGCTCAGACTCAGTACTTC

J: TRBJ2-7
D: .
size: .
V: TRBV6-1
CDR3: CASSEVGGEQYF
DNA: TGTGCCAGCAGTGAAGTAGGAGGCGAGCAGTACTTC

J: TRBJ1-3
D: .
size: .
V: TRBV4-2
CDR3: CASSQEGRGSGNTIYF
DNA: TGTGCCAGCAGCCAAGAGGGGAGGGGTAGTGGAAACACCATATATTTT

J: TRBJ2-3
D: TRBD2
size: .
V: TRBV30
CDR3: CAWTGGDSSTDTQYF
DNA: TGTGCCTGGACCGGGGGGGACTCTAGCACAGATACGCAGTATTTT

J: TRBJ1-3
D: .
size: .
V: TRBV9
CDR3: CASSPRGEGNTIYF
DNA: TGTGCCAGCAGCCCCCGGGGGGAAGGAAACACCATATATTTT

J: TRBJ2-2
D: .
size: once
V: TRBV27
CDR3: CASSPGLLRADTGELFF
DNA: TGTGCCAGCAGTCCGGGACTCCTTAGGGCGGACACCGGGGAGCTGTTTTTT

J: TRBJ2-3
D: .
size: .
V: TRBV27
CDR3: CASSLNQYTDTQYF
DNA: TGTGCCAGCAGTTTAAACCAGTACACAGATACGCAGTATTTT

J: TRBJ1-5
D: .
size: once
V: TRBV6-5
CDR3: CASSRDSNQPQHF
DNA: TGTGCCAGCAGTCGCGACAGCAATCAGCCCCAGCATTTT

J: TRBJ1-3
D: .
size: .
V: TRBV5-1
CDR3: CASSFKGSGNTIYF
DNA: TGCGCCAGCAGCTTCAAAGGCTCTGGAAACACCATATATTTT

J: TRBJ1-1
D: .
size: .
V: TRBV11-2
CDR3: CASLPTGWGVTEAFF
DNA: TGTGCCAGCCTTCCAACAGGGTGGGGAGTCACTGAAGCTTTCTTT

J: TRBJ1-2
D: .
size: .
V: TRBV11-2
CDR3: CASSPLGGARFDGYTF
DNA: TGTGCCAGCAGCCCCCTAGGGGGGGCGAGGTTTGATGGCTACACCTTC

J: TRBJ1-1
D: TRBD1
size: .
V: TRBV3-1/TRBV3-2
CDR3: CASSQRQGAEAFF
DNA: TGTGCCAGCAGCCAACGACAGGGCGCTGAAGCTTTCTTT

J: TRBJ1-4
D: .
size: few
V: TRBV7-2
CDR3: CASSLSRVNEKLFF
DNA: TGTGCCAGCAGCTTAAGCAGGGTAAATGAAAAACTGTTTTTT

J: TRBJ2-5
D: .
size: .
V: TRBV12-5
CDR3: CASGLGTRDSEETQYF
DNA: TGTGCTAGTGGTTTGGGGACCCGGGACTCGGAAGAGACCCAGTACTTC

J: TRBJ1-2
D: .
size: .
V: TRBV20-1
CDR3: CSALGAGYTF
DNA: TGCAGTGCACTAGGGGCCGGCTACACCTTC

J: TRBJ1-3
D: .
size: .
V: TRBV6-1
CDR3: CASSEQISGNTIYF
DNA: TGTGCCAGCAGTGAACAGATCTCTGGAAACACCATATATTTT

J: TRBJ2-5
D: .
size: .
V: TRBV28
CDR3: CASSLIGQLQETQYF
DNA: TGTGCCAGCAGTTTAATAGGACAGCTTCAAGAGACCCAGTACTTC

J: TRBJ1-2
D: TRBD1
size: .
V: TRBV15
CDR3: CATSTGGDYGYTF
DNA: TGTGCCACCAGCACAGGGGGCGACTATGGCTACACCTTC

J: TRBJ1-6
D: .
size: .
V: TRBV6-2/TRBV6-3
CDR3: CASSAFRGGSYNSPLHF
DNA: TGTGCCAGCAGTGCCTTCAGGGGTGGTTCCTATAATTCACCCCTCCACTTT

J: TRBJ2-2
D: .
size: once
V: TRBV10-3
CDR3: CAISAGPIPGELFF
DNA: TGTGCCATCAGTGCCGGCCCCATCCCCGGGGAGCTGTTTTTT

J: TRBJ1-4
D: TRBD1
size: .
V: TRBV19
CDR3: CASTHHTGQGNEKLFF
DNA: TGTGCCAGTACCCATCACACGGGACAGGGTAATGAAAAACTGTTTTTT

J: TRBJ2-7
D: TRBD1
size: .
V: TRBV4-2
CDR3: CASSQERAGGSYEQYF
DNA: TGTGCCAGCAGCCAAGAAAGGGCAGGGGGCAGCTACGAGCAGTACTTC

J: TRBJ2-1
D: TRBD2
size: .
V: TRBV30
CDR3: CAWNLAGVDEQFF
DNA: TGTGCCTGGAACCTAGCGGGAGTAGATGAGCAGTTCTTC

J: TRBJ1-1
D: TRBD1
size: .
V: TRBV7-6
CDR3: CASSLFPGGNTEAFF
DNA: TGTGCCAGCAGCTTATTCCCAGGGGGAAACACTGAAGCTTTCTTT

J: TRBJ2-4
D: TRBD2
size: .
V: TRBV4-3
CDR3: CASSQDLRTRNIQYF
DNA: TGCGCCAGCAGCCAAGATCTTAGGACTAGAAACATTCAGTACTTC

J: TRBJ2-1
D: TRBD2
size: .
V: TRBV7-9
CDR3: CASSLGGAGAYNEQFF
DNA: TGTGCCAGCAGCTTAGGGGGAGCGGGGGCCTACAATGAGCAGTTCTTC

J: TRBJ2-3
D: .
size: few
V: TRBV30
CDR3: CAWSASTDTQYF
DNA: TGTGCCTGGAGTGCTAGCACAGATACGCAGTATTTT

J: TRBJ1-1
D: .
size: .
V: TRBV3-1/TRBV3-2
CDR3: CASSQVGVNTEAFF
DNA: TGTGCCAGCAGCCAAGTCGGGGTGAACACTGAAGCTTTCTTT

J: TRBJ1-2
D: .
size: .
V: TRBV11-2
CDR3: CASSPRGIYGYTF
DNA: TGTGCCAGCAGTCCCCGGGGGATCTATGGCTACACCTTC

J: TRBJ2-5
D: .
size: .
V: TRBV7-8
CDR3: CASSLRPYYSGETQYF
DNA: TGTGCCAGCAGCTTGCGACCTTACTACTCCGGAGAGACCCAGTACTTC

J: TRBJ2-2
D: TRBD1
size: .
V: TRBV6-6
CDR3: CASRKDRAATGELFF
DNA: TGTGCCAGCCGGAAGGACAGGGCGGCCACCGGGGAGCTGTTTTTT

J: TRBJ2-7
D: .
size: .
V: TRBV4-3
CDR3: CASSQVKESEQYF
DNA: TGCGCCAGCAGCCAAGTTAAGGAAAGCGAGCAGTACTTC

J: TRBJ2-5
D: TRBD1
size: .
V: TRBV20-1
CDR3: CSASPLTGRETQYF
DNA: TGCAGTGCTAGTCCCTTGACAGGGCGAGAGACCCAGTACTTC

J: TRBJ1-2
D: .
size: once
V: TRBV5-6
CDR3: CASSFWGGSNYGYTF
DNA: TGTGCCAGCAGCTTCTGGGGAGGCTCGAACTATGGCTACACCTTC

J: TRBJ1-6
D: .
size: .
V: TRBV7-9
CDR3: CASSLTALNSPLHF
DNA: TGTGCCAGCAGCTTGACGGCCCTTAATTCACCCCTCCACTTT

J: TRBJ2-2
D: .
size: once
V: TRBV5-1
CDR3: CASSIGGRNTGELFF
DNA: TGCGCCAGCAGCATCGGAGGAAGGAACACCGGGGAGCTGTTTTTT

J: TRBJ2-7
D: TRBD1
size: .
V: TRBV7-7
CDR3: CASSSGQGAFYEQYF
DNA: TGTGCTAGCAGCTCGGGACAGGGGGCATTCTACGAGCAGTACTTC

J: TRBJ2-3
D: TRBD2
size: .
V: TRBV18
CDR3: CASDNPSGSTDTQYF
DNA: TGTGCCAGCGACAACCCTAGCGGGAGCACAGATACGCAGTATTTT

J: TRBJ2-7
D: .
size: .
V: TRBV18
CDR3: CASSPLADYEQYF
DNA: TGTGCCAGCTCACCGTTAGCTGATTACGAGCAGTACTTC

J: TRBJ2-7
D: .
size: .
V: TRBV5-4
CDR3: CASSGQVTGTYEQYF
DNA: TGTGCCAGCAGCGGCCAGGTTACGGGGACCTACGAGCAGTACTTC

J: TRBJ2-3
D: TRBD1
size: .
V: TRBV24-1
CDR3: CATSFPAGTGATDTQYF
DNA: TGTGCCACCAGCTTCCCCGCCGGGACAGGGGCCACAGATACGCAGTATTTT

J: TRBJ1-5
D: .
size: .
V: TRBV7-9
CDR3: CASSLDSNQPQHF
DNA: TGTGCCAGCAGCTTAGATAGCAATCAGCCCCAGCATTTT

J: TRBJ1-5
D: TRBD1
size: .
V: TRBV19
CDR3: CASGIQGGLQHF
DNA: TGTGCCAGTGGAATCCAGGGGGGACTCCAGCATTTT

J: TRBJ1-1
D: TRBD1
size: .
V: TRBV6-2/TRBV6-3
CDR3: CASSLTGGTEAFF
DNA: TGTGCCAGCAGCCTCACAGGGGGCACTGAAGCTTTCTTT

J: TRBJ2-5
D: .
size: .
V: TRBV5-1
CDR3: CASSLPDKRETQYF
DNA: TGCGCCAGCAGCCTACCGGACAAAAGAGAGACCCAGTACTTC

J: TRBJ1-1
D: TRBD1
size: .
V: TRBV14
CDR3: CASSQSGQGSNTEAFF
DNA: TGTGCCAGCAGCCAGTCGGGACAGGGAAGCAACACTGAAGCTTTCTTT

J: TRBJ2-4
D: .
size: .
V: TRBV11-2
CDR3: CASSLVRGNLAKNIQYF
DNA: TGTGCCAGCAGCTTAGTGAGAGGCAATCTAGCCAAAAACATTCAGTACTTC

J: TRBJ2-1
D: .
size: .
V: TRBV7-8
CDR3: CASSLVRDPIHFF
DNA: TGTGCCAGCAGCTTAGTGAGGGACCCAATTCACTTCTTC

J: TRBJ1-5
D: TRBD1
size: .
V: TRBV27
CDR3: CASRHKGQPNQPQHF
DNA: TGTGCCAGCAGGCACAAGGGACAGCCCAATCAGCCCCAGCATTTT

J: TRBJ1-5
D: .
size: .
V: TRBV10-3
CDR3: CAISESREGQPQHF
DNA: TGTGCCATCAGTGAGTCCAGGGAGGGCCAGCCCCAGCATTTT

J: TRBJ1-1
D: .
size: once
V: TRBV28
CDR3: CASTFHQGGTLDTEAFF
DNA: TGTGCCAGCACCTTCCACCAGGGCGGGACTTTGGACACTGAAGCTTTCTTT

J: TRBJ2-3
D: .
size: .
V: TRBV19
CDR3: CASTAGQRTVTDTQYF
DNA: TGTGCCAGTACCGCGGGACAGAGGACCGTCACAGATACGCAGTATTTT

J: TRBJ1-6
D: .
size: .
V: TRBV9
CDR3: CASSRGGSSYNSPLHF
DNA: TGTGCCAGCAGCCGCGGAGGAAGCTCCTATAATTCACCCCTCCACTTT

J: TRBJ2-7
D: .
size: .
V: TRBV27
CDR3: CASSLVPREPSYEQYF
DNA: TGTGCCAGCAGTTTAGTCCCTCGGGAGCCGTCCTACGAGCAGTACTTC

J: TRBJ2-1
D: .
size: .
V: TRBV5-1
CDR3: CASSPEVSYHSYNEQFF
DNA: TGCGCCAGCAGCCCGGAGGTCTCATACCACTCCTACAATGAGCAGTTCTTC

J: TRBJ2-7
D: TRBD2
size: .
V: TRBV10-3
CDR3: CAISDGGTSGIYEQYF
DNA: TGTGCCATCAGTGACGGAGGGACTAGCGGTATCTACGAGCAGTACTTC

J: TRBJ2-7
D: TRBD2
size: .
V: TRBV5-4
CDR3: CASSLEIAGGPDEQYF
DNA: TGTGCCAGCAGCTTGGAAATAGCGGGAGGGCCGGACGAGCAGTACTTC

J: TRBJ1-1
D: TRBD1
size: .
V: TRBV9
CDR3: CASSALQGLTTEAFF
DNA: TGTGCCAGCAGCGCCCTACAGGGGCTAACCACTGAAGCTTTCTTT

J: TRBJ2-1
D: .
size: few
V: TRBV25-1
CDR3: CASTGLNEQFF
DNA: TGTGCCAGCACCGGACTTAATGAGCAGTTCTTC